The present TCR beta chain was sequenced within a study of neoadjuvant anti-PD-1 for oral cavity cancer. CDR3 length: 14 amino acids. CDR1 is SGHKS, CDR2 YYEKEE, per germline (reference sequence). V was cut by 4 bases and J by 7 bases, with 17 bases left in between. TCRdb's copy holds only in-frame clones and misses some; the assay was immunoSEQ multiplex PCR. The repertoire consists of approximately 35,000 clones, with around nine tenths occurring once and the leading ten covering approximately 3.7%. The sequencing here drew on PBMCs, taken before nivolumab (anti-PD-1) treatment. The V call is TRBV5-5, the J call TRBJ1-2; weak D call: TRBD1 (5 bases). The TCR sequence derives from a person aged 35-79 years with oral cavity squamous cell carcinoma. As DNA, the CDR3 is TGTGCCAGCAGCCCGGGGGATTTTCGGGGTGGCTACACCTTC. It yields the protein CASSPGDFRGGYTF.